This TCR beta chain is drawn from a study of OX40 agonist ivuxolimab in advanced cancers. The CDR3 length is 14 residues. The germline V gene has CDR1 SNHLY and CDR2 FYNNEI. Losses at the gene ends were 6 bases for V and 1 base for J; bases not matched to a gene: 3. Assay used: immunoSEQ multiplex PCR; TCRdb lists only in-frame clones, some missing. The sample yields tens of thousands of clones, 85% to 90% seen once. The chain is built from TRBV2 and TRBJ2-7, with 10 nucleotides matching TRBD2. The receptor was isolated from an adult with an advanced solid tumor such as melanoma, head and neck, liver or kidney cancer. The specimen comprised CD4+ or CD8+ T cells sorted from blood, sampled in a trial of the OX40 agonist ivuxolimab. The CDR3 reads CASRGTSASYEQYF. Here the CDR3 DNA reads TGTGCCAGCAGGGGGACTAGCGCATCCTACGAGCAGTACTTC.